The clone carrying this T cell receptor (beta chain) was seen once. Original processing methods: For nucleated cells, counts were estimated from reference gene primer amplification. The assay was immunoSEQ multiplex PCR, and TCRdb's table has in-frame clones only and misses some. The V and J calls and the clone size are those of that table, but D and trimming were determined from the DNA. Among around 270,000 clones listed, about 89% were seen once. The data were obtained in a study of blood T cell repertoires in COVID-19. Study-level background: PBMCs, B-cell-depleted T cells, or T cells were the source of the cDNA or gDNA that made up the material.

This CDR3 has 14 residues. CDR1 and CDR2 (germline): SGHTA, FQGNSA. The V and J ends lost 1 base and 4 bases respectively, with 7 bases between them. The sequenced sample was peripheral blood. V and J are TRBV7-2 and TRBJ1-4; D is ambiguous. This TCR was sampled from a man aged 25 to 45 with acute or convalescent COVID-19. As DNA, the CDR3 is TGTGCCAGCAGCTTAGACAGCAATAATGAAAAACTGTTTTTT. Amino acid sequence: CASSLDSNNEKLFF.